Below, 2 T cell receptor beta chains from the same sample are listed, as sequenced in a study of blood T cell repertoires in COVID-19. TCRdb keeps only in-frame clones here, not all; method: immunoSEQ multiplex PCR. The sample carries some 350,000 clones, more than 85% recorded once. Sequences were obtained from peripheral blood. These receptors came from a human donor in a cohort sampled during active COVID-19.

This chain links TRBV9 with TRBJ1-3; unclear D gene. The CDR3 loop spans 16 amino acids. V dropped 0 bases and J dropped 4 bases, with 14 bases sitting between them. CDR1 is SGDLS, CDR2 YYNGEE, per germline. In DNA, the CDR3 is TGTGCCAGCAGCGTAGACGACGGGAAGGAGGGAAACACCATATATTTT. Translating it yields CASSVDDGKEGNTIYF.

This clone showed up just once. The rearrangement links TRBV10-3 to TRBJ1-2; the D is unclear. This CDR3 comprises 14 residues. The V end lost 4 bases, the J end lost 5 bases, and 14 bases lay between the germline ends. Germline CDR1 is ENHRY and CDR2 is SYGVKD. CDR3 sequence: CAISGGLETYGYTF. Written as DNA, the CDR3 is TGTGCCATCAGTGGTGGGTTGGAGACTTATGGCTACACCTTC.